The 13 T cell receptor beta chains below come from one sample, sequenced in a study of cytomegalovirus exposure and HLA in healthy donors. Assay: immunoSEQ multiplex PCR; the TCRdb copy retains only in-frame clones and omits some. The sample has around 160,000 clones; 84% are singletons. The sequenced sample was PBMCs. The receptor source for this set is a man aged 25 to 45 in good health and CMV-seropositive.

This clone was recorded once. This chain uses TRBV7-9 with TRBJ2-7; 8 bases agree with TRBD2. CDR3 length equals 15 residues. CDR1 SEHNR and CDR2 FQNEAQ come from the germline V gene (reference sequence). J gave up 2 bases and V 1 base, and 4 bases lay outside the gene matches. As DNA, the CDR3 is TGTGCCAGCAGCTTAGGGGGACTAGGACCCTACGAGCAGTACTTC. This translates into CASSLGGLGPYEQYF. The full variable domain, in which reference TRBV7-9 and TRBJ2-7 provide the parts outside the CDR3, is DTGVSQNPRHKITKRGQNVTFRCDPISEHNRLYWYRQTLGQGPEFLTYFQNEAQLEKSRLLSDRFSAERPKGSFSTLEIQRTEQGDSAMYLCASSLGGLGPYEQYFGPGTRLTVT.

The DNA for the CDR3 is TGTGCCAGCAGCTTTACGACAGGGAGGATCTATGGCTACACCTTC. Its translation: CASSFTTGRIYGYTF. This chain joins TRBV5-6 and TRBJ1-2; 7 nucleotides align to TRBD1. Germline V gives CDR1 SGHDT, CDR2 YYEEEE. The CDR3 has 15 amino acids. V shed 2 bases, J shed 4 bases, and the junction held 8 bases outside the gene matches.

The chain carries TRBV10-3 and TRBJ1-5, with D perhaps matching TRBD1 (6 bases). Trimming stripped 3 bases from V and 4 bases from J, with 10 bases between. CDR3 size: 14 residues. Germline assignment: CDR1 ENHRY and CDR2 SYGVKD. CDR3 nucleotide sequence: TGTGCCATCAGTGAACAGGGCGGGAATCAGCCCCAGCATTTT. Translating gives CAISEQGGNQPQHF.

The table lists this clone with a count of one. This chain links TRBV30 with TRBJ1-2, with D possibly matching TRBD1 (6 bases). CDR1 and CDR2 (germline): GTSNPN, SVGIG (reference sequence). The CDR3 totals 13 residues. V was pared by 7 bases and J by 6 bases, with 18 bases between. CDR3 sequence reads: CASAGRGSDGYTF. DNA for the CDR3: TGTGCCTCTGCGGGCAGGGGATCGGATGGCTACACCTTC.

V is TRBV29-1 and J is TRBJ1-4, with no clear D. Germline CDR1 is SQVTM and CDR2 is ANQGSEA. V was shortened by 4 bases and J by 8 bases, with 14 bases between the two germline ends. This CDR3 spans 13 amino acids. CDR3 loop: CSVGGGRREKLFF. The DNA of the CDR3 is TGCAGCGTTGGTGGAGGGCGAAGAGAAAAACTGTTTTTT.

V is TRBV2 and J is TRBJ2-1; 9 positions agree with TRBD2. The CDR3 covers 19 residues. The germline V gene has CDR1 SNHLY and CDR2 FYNNEI. With V trimmed by 2 bases and J by 3 bases, 14 bases remained unmatched. CDR3 nucleotides: TGTGCCAGCAGTGAACGCGGGAGGGCCTTAACCCACTACTACAATGAGCAGTTCTTC. It specifies CASSERGRALTHYYNEQFF.

The chain links TRBV30 to TRBJ1-5, with a weak D call TRBD1 (5 bases). The germline V gene has CDR1 GTSNPN and CDR2 SVGIG (reference sequence). This CDR3 is built from 15 residues. V was cut by 3 bases and J by 0 bases, with 12 bases left in between. CDR3 in amino acids: CAWSPGAYSNQPQHF. DNA of the CDR3: TGTGCCTGGAGCCCTGGGGCCTATAGCAATCAGCCCCAGCATTTT.

The gene calls are TRBV5-6 and TRBJ2-5, with 10 bases that match TRBD1. The V segment lost 5 bases and the J segment 5 bases; nucleotides outside the gene matches: 9. Per the germline V gene, CDR1 is SGHDT and CDR2 is YYEEEE. The CDR3 has 15 residues. CDR3 nucleotides: TGTGCCAGCAGTTCGGACAGGGGGTCTTCCGAGACCCAGTACTTC. Amino acids: CASSSDRGSSETQYF. Based on the CDR3 plus reference TRBV5-6 and TRBJ2-5, the full variable domain is DAGVTQSPTHLIKTRGQQVTLRCSPKSGHDTVSWYQQALGQGPQFIFQYYEEEERQRGNFPDRFSGHQFPNYSSELNVNALLLGDSALYLCASSSDRGSSETQYFGPGTRLLVL.

The V call is TRBV11-2, the J call TRBJ1-3; D remains unclear. There are 15 residues in the CDR3. Between the trimmed V and J ends, which lost 0 bases and 4 bases, there was a span of 10 bases. Germline CDR1 SGHAT, CDR2 FQNNGV. CDR3 loop: CASSLDPGVGNTIYF. The CDR3 coding sequence is TGTGCCAGCAGCTTAGATCCCGGGGTCGGAAACACCATATATTTT.

The rearrangement links TRBV2 to TRBJ2-3, with no clear D. The CDR3 totals 15 residues. Per the germline V gene, CDR1 is SNHLY and CDR2 is FYNNEI. Trimming took off 0 bases at V and 0 bases at J, with 7 bases between the two ends. The DNA for the CDR3 is TGTGCCAGCAGTGAAGCGGCTGCTAGCACAGATACGCAGTATTTT. Its translation: CASSEAAASTDTQYF.

The chain employs TRBV29-1 and TRBJ1-2; D is possibly TRBD1 (5 bases). Trimming took 2 bases from V and 4 from J, leaving 11 bases between them. Germline V gene sequence: CDR1 SQVTM, CDR2 ANQGSEA. The CDR3 spans 13 residues. CDR3 region: CSVESPGGYGYTF. The CDR3 coding sequence is TGCAGCGTTGAATCTCCGGGGGGCTATGGCTACACCTTC.

This clone has just one count. The rearrangement joins TRBV6-1 to TRBJ2-1, with D perhaps TRBD1 (5 bases). The germline V gene encodes CDR1 MNHNS and CDR2 SASEGT. Trimming shortened V by 2 bases and J by 0 bases, and 11 bases separated the two germline ends. The CDR3 covers 16 residues. The chain's CDR3 is CASSEQGPHSYNEQFF. The CDR3 DNA reads TGTGCCAGCAGTGAACAGGGCCCCCACTCCTACAATGAGCAGTTCTTC.

The chain uses TRBV4-3 and TRBJ2-1, with 14 bases that match TRBD2. The CDR3 consists of 16 residues. Germline trimming cut 4 bases from V and 4 bases from J; bases unmatched to any gene: 3. The germline V gene encodes CDR1 LGHNA and CDR2 YSLEER. CDR3 coding DNA: TGCGCCAGCAGCCCCCGGACTAGCGGGGGGTACAATGAGCAGTTCTTC. Translating gives CASSPRTSGGYNEQFF.